This T cell receptor (beta chain) was documented in a study of blood T cell repertoires in COVID-19. In the study overall: Donors in the United States, Italy and Spain gave samples during acute or convalescent COVID-19.

This table comes from immunoSEQ multiplex PCR, and its TCRdb copy is limited to in-frame clones, with some not included. The data show about 400,000 clones, 75% to 90% seen once. V lost 5 bases and J lost 2; bases outside the gene matches: 14. The CDR3 is made up of 18 amino acids. Germline V gives CDR1 KGHSH, CDR2 LQKENI. This receptor was taken from a woman in her 30s with active or convalescent COVID-19. The material sequenced was peripheral blood. The rearrangement uses TRBV18 and TRBJ2-3; 9 bases are a match to TRBD1. DNA of the CDR3: TGTGCCAGCTCATCGACATCCGGACAGGGGCCTACCACAGATACGCAGTATTTT. Amino acids: CASSSTSGQGPTTDTQYF.